The 28 T cell receptor beta chains below all came from one sample that was sequenced in a study of blood T cell repertoires in COVID-19. The assay was immunoSEQ multiplex PCR, and TCRdb's table has in-frame clones only and misses some. Of more than 350,000 clones detected, over 75% appear once; the ten largest clones hold about 1%. The source material was PBMCs or T cells enriched from blood (not recorded which). These receptors were obtained from a man younger than 30 who had recovered from COVID-19.

This chain joins TRBV19 and TRBJ2-3, with D perhaps matching TRBD2 (5 bases). V lost 3 bases and J 6 bases, leaving 16 bases between the germline ends. CDR3 length equals 15 residues. In germline, CDR1 is LNHDA, CDR2 SQIVND (reference sequence). CDR3 loop: CASSIHTEASDTQYF. CDR3 sequence (DNA): TGTGCCAGTAGTATTCATACGGAGGCCTCGGATACGCAGTATTTT.

This clone was seen just once. J is TRBJ2-2 and V is TRBV2; a weak D match, TRBD2 (5 bases). This CDR3 spans 16 amino acids. CDR1 and CDR2 (germline): SNHLY, FYNNEI. Trimming cost V 4 bases and J 4 bases, with 16 bases left between them. The CDR3 here is CASSGGVLVGTGELFF. DNA for the CDR3: TGTGCCAGCAGTGGGGGAGTACTGGTGGGCACCGGGGAGCTGTTTTTT.

This sequence joins TRBV28 and TRBJ1-1; perhaps TRBD1 as D (5 bases). V dropped 10 bases and J dropped 1 base, with 16 bases sitting between them. Germline assignment: CDR1 MDHEN and CDR2 SYDVKM. The CDR3 consists of 14 residues. The CDR3 loop is CATIDPDRNTEAFF. The CDR3 region has the DNA TGTGCCACCATAGATCCCGACAGGAACACTGAAGCTTTCTTT.

The chain combines TRBV29-1 with TRBJ1-1, with TRBD1 matching 8 bases. The junction had 9 bases not matched to a gene; V was cut back by 7 bases and J by 8 bases. CDR3 length: 12 amino acids. CDR1 is SQVTM, CDR2 ANQGSEA, per germline. The CDR3 bases are TGCAGCGCCCGGACCGGACAGGGAGAAGCTTTCTTT. Encoded protein: CSARTGQGEAFF.

This clone was observed a few times. The chain is built from TRBV6-4 and TRBJ2-3; D possibly corresponds to TRBD2 (6 bases). The CDR3 is 14 residues long. V was pared by 3 bases and J by 6 bases, with 13 bases between. Germline CDR1 MRHNA, CDR2 SNTAGT. As DNA, the CDR3 is TGTGCCAGCAGTGAAGGAGGGGATTCTGATACGCAGTATTTT. Residues: CASSEGGDSDTQYF.

The rearrangement links TRBV11-2 to TRBJ2-3; D is undetermined. The CDR3 loop spans 13 amino acids. Germline V gene sequence: CDR1 SGHAT, CDR2 FQNNGV. Trimming left V 4 bases short and J 2 bases short, with 7 bases between. CDR3 amino acids: CASSSSLTDTQYF. CDR3 coding DNA: TGTGCCAGCAGCTCCTCCCTCACAGATACGCAGTATTTT.

The chain is built from TRBV6-5 and TRBJ1-6; 7 bases map to TRBD1. CDR1 MNHEY and CDR2 SVGAGI come from the germline V gene. Trimming removed 7 bases from V and 5 bases from J; junction bases left unmatched: 8. This CDR3 is 15 amino acids long. In nucleotides, the CDR3 is TGTGCCAGCACCTACGGGACAGAAAATAATTCACCCCTCCACTTT. Its protein is CASTYGTENNSPLHF.

The rearrangement links TRBV10-1 to TRBJ2-3; TRBD2 might be the D (6 bases). Trimming pared 6 bases from V and 6 bases from J, leaving 13 bases between. Germline V gene sequence: CDR1 WNHNN, CDR2 SYGVQD (reference sequence). CDR3 length: 13 amino acids. The CDR3 DNA is TGCGCCAGCAGAGAACGGGACTCTGATACGCAGTATTTT. Amino acids: CASRERDSDTQYF.

This clone showed up just a few times. The chain combines TRBV28 with TRBJ1-2, with D possibly being TRBD1 (5 bases). Germline CDR1 reads MDHEN; CDR2 reads SYDVKM. There are 15 residues in the CDR3. The V end was cut by 1 base, the J end by 7 bases, with 16 bases between. The CDR3 DNA is TGTGCCAGCAGTTTATTTGGGGCCAGGTGGGGTGGCTACACCTTC. This gives the protein CASSLFGARWGGYTF.

This sequence joins TRBV7-9 and TRBJ2-7, with TRBD2 identical over 8 bases. V was pared by 5 bases and J by 5 bases, with 2 bases of the junction left unmatched. The CDR3 length is 12 residues. The germline V gene encodes CDR1 SEHNR and CDR2 FQNEAQ (reference sequence). The CDR3 DNA reads TGTGCCAGCAGCCGGCGGGGGGACGAGCAGTACTTC. This translates into CASSRRGDEQYF. The complete variable domain, with remaining parts taken from reference TRBV7-9 and TRBJ2-7, reads DTGVSQNPRHKITKRGQNVTFRCDPISEHNRLYWYRQTLGQGPEFLTYFQNEAQLEKSRLLSDRFSAERPKGSFSTLEIQRTEQGDSAMYLCASSRRGDEQYFGPGTRLTVT.

The chain combines TRBV15 with TRBJ1-1, with D tentatively TRBD1 (6 bases). Trimming stripped 0 bases from V and 3 bases from J, with 14 bases between. Germline loops: CDR1 LNHNV, CDR2 YYDKDF (reference sequence). This CDR3 is built from 16 residues. CDR3 bases: TGTGCCACCAGCAGAGATCTGGCAGGGGTGGACACTGAAGCTTTCTTT. It yields the protein CATSRDLAGVDTEAFF.

This clone was seen a handful of times. V and J are TRBV10-3 and TRBJ2-1, with D maybe TRBD2 (6 bases). Germline V gene data show CDR1 as ENHRY and CDR2 as SYGVKD. V dropped 2 bases and J dropped 10 bases, with 18 bases sitting between them. The CDR3 has 15 residues. The CDR3: CAISERELSLGEQFF. DNA of the CDR3: TGTGCCATCAGTGAGCGGGAGTTGAGTCTAGGGGAGCAGTTCTTC.

There are a few counts of this clone. The chain links TRBV9 to TRBJ1-5; TRBD1 matches 7 bases. CDR1 is SGDLS and CDR2 is YYNGEE in the germline V gene. The CDR3 length is 15 residues. The V and J ends lost 3 bases and 0 bases, in that order; junction bases with no gene match: 3. The CDR3 DNA is TGTGCCAGCAGCGCGACAGGGTATAGCAATCAGCCCCAGCATTTT. As protein: CASSATGYSNQPQHF.

The V call is TRBV3-1 (or the pseudogene TRBV3-2), the J call TRBJ1-3; TRBD1 aligns across 10 bases. Germline V lookup: CDR1 LGHDT, CDR2 YNNKEL (reference sequence). This CDR3 has 17 residues. Germline trimming cut 5 bases from V and 4 bases from J; bases unmatched to any gene: 11. CDR3 sequence: CASSTGLGQGKGNTIYF. CDR3 coding DNA: TGTGCCAGCAGCACCGGGTTGGGACAGGGGAAAGGAAACACCATATATTTT.

J is TRBJ2-5 and V is TRBV4-2, with 12 bases fitting TRBD2. Germline V gene lookup returns CDR1 LGHNA and CDR2 YNFKEQ. The CDR3 is 17 amino acids. V dropped 0 bases and J dropped 5; count of bases not matched to a gene: 7. In nucleotides, the CDR3 is TGTGCCAGCAGCCAAGATCTACTAGCGGGGGGTAGGGAGACCCAGTACTTC. This codes for CASSQDLLAGGRETQYF.

The CDR3 here is CASSRGDSYEQYF. The CDR3 DNA reads as TGTGCCAGCAGTCGGGGGGACTCGTACGAGCAGTACTTC. The chain couples TRBV11-3 to TRBJ2-7; TRBD2 aligns across 7 bases. CDR3 length equals 13 residues. After removal of 6 bases from V and 4 bases from J, the junction contained 6 bases not matched to a gene. CDR1 and CDR2 (germline): SGHNT, YENEEA.

The rearrangement uses TRBV5-4 and TRBJ2-3, with D perhaps TRBD2 (6 bases). Trimming removed 0 bases from V and 5 bases from J, with 19 bases in between. The V gene's germline CDR1 is SGHNT and CDR2 YYREEE (reference sequence). This CDR3 is built from 17 residues. The CDR3 region has the DNA TGTGCCAGCAGCTTGGGCCCGCGGGGAACCGAGGTAGATACGCAGTATTTT. This sequence encodes CASSLGPRGTEVDTQYF.

This rearrangement joins TRBV7-3 to TRBJ2-2, with D tentatively TRBD2 (7 bases). CDR3 length equals 16 residues. Trimming left V 5 bases short and J 4 bases short, with 17 bases between. Germline assignment: CDR1 SGHTA and CDR2 FQGTGA. CDR3 coding DNA: TGTGCCAGCAGCCCGCCCGGGGGGCGCATCACCGGGGAGCTGTTTTTT. Translated, it gives CASSPPGGRITGELFF. The full variable domain, its missing parts supplied by reference TRBV7-3 and TRBJ2-2, is GAGVSQTPSNKVTEKGKYVELRCDPISGHTALYWYRQSLGQGPEFLIYFQGTGAADDSGLPNDRFFAVRPEGSVSTLKIQRTERGDSAVYLCASSPPGGRITGELFFGEGSRLTVL.

The chain has TRBV3-1 (or the pseudogene TRBV3-2) and TRBJ1-5; a weak D match, TRBD1 (5 bases). V dropped 2 bases and J dropped 6 bases, with 11 bases sitting between them. Germline CDR1 is LGHDT and CDR2 is YNNKEL (reference sequence). The CDR3 extends over 14 amino acids. In DNA form, the CDR3 reads TGTGCCAGCAGCCAAATGGGGGGGGGTCAGCCCCAGCATTTT. This gives the protein CASSQMGGGQPQHF.

V usage is TRBV29-1 and J usage is TRBJ2-6, with TRBD1 matching 12 bases. This CDR3 has 13 residues. Germline V lookup: CDR1 SQVTM, CDR2 ANQGSEA. With V trimmed by 7 bases and J by 14 bases, 9 bases remained unmatched. The CDR3 DNA sequence: TGCAGCGCCCTGGGACAGGGGGCCAAACTCCTGACTTTC. Protein: CSALGQGAKLLTF.

V and J are TRBV5-5 and TRBJ2-1; D is possibly TRBD2 (7 bases). Trimming cost V 2 bases and J 7 bases, with 10 bases left between them. Germline CDR1 reads SGHKS; CDR2 reads YYEKEE (reference sequence). The CDR3 is made up of 13 amino acids. The DNA for the CDR3 is TGTGCCAGCAGCTTAGAGGGGGGGAATGAGCAGTTCTTC. Its protein product is CASSLEGGNEQFF.

The chain joins TRBV7-2 to TRBJ2-3; D not certain. The CDR3 runs 14 residues. V lost 5 bases, J lost 2 bases, and 11 bases lay in between. Germline V gene sequence: CDR1 SGHTA, CDR2 FQGNSA. CDR3 nucleotides: TGTGCCAGCAGCCTTCCGGGTTCCACAGATACGCAGTATTTT. Protein: CASSLPGSTDTQYF.

The chain links TRBV2 to TRBJ2-3; 13 bases are a match to TRBD2. The length of the CDR3 is 16 residues. V lost 7 bases, J lost 5 bases, and 9 bases stayed unmatched. Germline V gives CDR1 SNHLY, CDR2 FYNNEI. The CDR3 DNA is TGTGCCAGCACCGTCGGGACTAGCGGGGAGGGAGATACGCAGTATTTT. Encoded protein: CASTVGTSGEGDTQYF.

The rearrangement links TRBV9 to TRBJ2-2, with TRBD2 matching over 7 bases. Germline CDR1 and CDR2: SGDLS and YYNGEE. J lost 0 bases, V lost 4 bases, and 6 bases had no gene match. The length of the CDR3 is 16 residues. The CDR3 nucleotides read TGTGCCAGCAGCAGATTAGGACTAGCGAACACCGGGGAGCTGTTTTTT. Translation gives CASSRLGLANTGELFF.

The chain couples TRBV14 to TRBJ2-1, with 8 nucleotides matching TRBD1. The CDR3 length is 14 residues. The J segment lost 10 bases and the V segment lost 4 bases, leaving 9 bases of the junction unmatched. CDR1 SGHDN and CDR2 FVKESK come from the germline V gene. CDR3 in amino acids: CASSRSQGAQEQFF. The CDR3 DNA follows: TGTGCCAGCAGCCGGAGCCAGGGGGCTCAAGAGCAGTTCTTC.

V and J are TRBV6-5 and TRBJ2-5; D might be TRBD2 (6 bases). V shed 0 bases and J shed 4 bases, with 12 bases lying between them. The germline V gene encodes CDR1 MNHEY and CDR2 SVGAGI. The CDR3 is 15 residues long. CDR3 residues: CASSYSSGGRETQYF. The DNA of the CDR3 is TGTGCCAGCAGTTACTCGAGCGGAGGGCGAGAGACCCAGTACTTC.

This clone was recorded only once. The chain carries TRBV7-2 and TRBJ2-5; 9 nucleotides agree with TRBD1. With V trimmed by 3 bases and J by 5 bases, 4 bases remained unmatched. This CDR3 is built from 14 residues. Looked up from germline, CDR1 is SGHTA and CDR2 is FQGNSA. The CDR3 DNA sequence: TGTGCCAGCAGCTTTACAGGGGGCGGTGAGACCCAGTACTTC. Its translation is CASSFTGGGETQYF.

The gene calls are TRBV5-4 and TRBJ2-3; the match to TRBD1 covers 10 bases. CDR1 and CDR2 (germline): SGHNT, YYREEE (reference sequence). The CDR3 covers 16 residues. After removal of 4 bases from V and 3 bases from J, the junction contained 8 bases not matched to a gene. CDR3 loop: CASSPPRTGGTDTQYF. CDR3 bases: TGTGCCAGCAGCCCCCCGAGGACAGGGGGGACAGATACGCAGTATTTT.